The clone carrying this TCR beta chain was observed a few times. Its specificity is not known. This record belongs to a study of blood T cells in healthy people across ages. Regarding the study as a whole: It was held that the diversity estimates obtained from one million T cells were underestimates.

Sample-barcoded 5' priming and a J-beta primer mix drove a second PCR of roughly 6 to 12 cycles. Using its own MiXCR run on the 5' RACE reads, TCRdb lists one record per CDR3 protein. The sample holds some 760,000 distinct CDR3 sequences, 25% seen once. The same sample was also studied in work on T cells of mothers and their children. Per that study: The authors identified no persistent microchimeric T cell clones.

The source material was blood. This receptor was taken from a boy between 10 and 17 years old in good health.

CDR3 nucleotides: TGTGCCAGCAGCTTTCAGCGCGAGACAGGGGCCCGCGAGCAGTACTTC. Amino acid sequence: CASSFQRETGAREQYF. The chain uses TRBV7-6 and TRBJ2-7; 8 bases are shared with TRBD1. The CDR3 runs 16 residues. Germline V CDR1 and CDR2: SGHVS, FNYEAQ. V lost 3 bases and J lost 6; bases outside the gene matches: 13.